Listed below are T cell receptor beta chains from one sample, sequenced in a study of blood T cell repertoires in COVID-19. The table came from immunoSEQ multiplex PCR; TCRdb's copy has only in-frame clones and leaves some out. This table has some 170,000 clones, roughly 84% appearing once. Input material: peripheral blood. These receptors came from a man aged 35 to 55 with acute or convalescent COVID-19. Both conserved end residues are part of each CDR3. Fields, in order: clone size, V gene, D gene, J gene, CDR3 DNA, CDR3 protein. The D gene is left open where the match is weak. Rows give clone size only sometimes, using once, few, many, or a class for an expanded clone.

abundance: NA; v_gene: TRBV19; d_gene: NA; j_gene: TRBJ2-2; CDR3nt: TGTGCCAGTAGTATAAGGCCCTGGGGGACAACGGGGGGCACCGGGGAGCTGTTTTTT; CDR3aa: CASSIRPWGTTGGTGELFF
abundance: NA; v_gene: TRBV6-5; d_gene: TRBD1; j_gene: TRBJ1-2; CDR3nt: TGTGCCAGCAGTGACTCCTCGAGGACAGGGAACGGCTACACCTTC; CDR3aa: CASSDSSRTGNGYTF
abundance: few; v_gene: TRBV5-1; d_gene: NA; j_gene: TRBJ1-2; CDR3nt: TGCGCCAGCAGCTTGGCCGACGCGGAGGGCTACACCTTC; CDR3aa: CASSLADAEGYTF
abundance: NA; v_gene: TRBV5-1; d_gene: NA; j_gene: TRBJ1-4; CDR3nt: TGCGCCAGCAGCTTGTTGGCGGCGGGCTTAAATGAAAAACTGTTTTTT; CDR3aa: CASSLLAAGLNEKLFF
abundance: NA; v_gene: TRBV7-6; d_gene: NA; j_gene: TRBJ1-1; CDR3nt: TGTGCCAGCAGCCCCAACAGGGAAACTGAAGCTTTCTTT; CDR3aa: CASSPNRETEAFF
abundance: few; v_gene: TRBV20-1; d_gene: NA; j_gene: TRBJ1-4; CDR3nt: TGCAGTGCTAGAGACAGGGAAAAACTGTTTTTT; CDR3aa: CSARDREKLFF
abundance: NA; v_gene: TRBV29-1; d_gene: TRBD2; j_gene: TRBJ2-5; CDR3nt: TGCAGCGCTATAAGCGGGGGGGCCGGGGAGACCCAGTACTTC; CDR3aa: CSAISGGAGETQYF
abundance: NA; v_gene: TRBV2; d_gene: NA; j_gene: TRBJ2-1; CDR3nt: TGTGCCAGCAGTGCCGTGGGGGCGCAGGTAGCCTCCTACAATGAGCAGTTCTTC; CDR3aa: CASSAVGAQVASYNEQFF
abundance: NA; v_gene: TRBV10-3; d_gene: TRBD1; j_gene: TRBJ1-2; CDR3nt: TGTGCCATCAGTGAGTGGACAGGGACCTATGGCTACACCTTC; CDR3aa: CAISEWTGTYGYTF
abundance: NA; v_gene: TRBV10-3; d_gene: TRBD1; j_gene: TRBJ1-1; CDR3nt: TGTGCCATCAGTGGGAGACAGGGGGCGAACACTGAAGCTTTCTTT; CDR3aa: CAISGRQGANTEAFF
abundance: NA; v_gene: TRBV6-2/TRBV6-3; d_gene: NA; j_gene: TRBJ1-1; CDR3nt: TGTGCCAGCAGCCGCCCTTCCGAGGTCCCGGGAGCTTTCTTT; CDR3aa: CASSRPSEVPGAFF
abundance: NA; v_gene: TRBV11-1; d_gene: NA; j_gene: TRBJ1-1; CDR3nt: TGTGCCAGCAGCCCTTCCTCGAGCCACACTGAAGCTTTCTTT; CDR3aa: CASSPSSSHTEAFF
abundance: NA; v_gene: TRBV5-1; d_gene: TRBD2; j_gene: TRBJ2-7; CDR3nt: TGCGCCACTTCTAGTCGGGGGGGAGCCTACGAGCAGTACTTC; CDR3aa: CATSSRGGAYEQYF
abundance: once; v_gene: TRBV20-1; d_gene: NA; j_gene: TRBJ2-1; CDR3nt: TGCAGTGCTAGAGGTAACAATGAGCAGTTCTTC; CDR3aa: CSARGNNEQFF
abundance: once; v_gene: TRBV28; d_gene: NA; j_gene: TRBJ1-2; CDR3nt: TGTGCCGCGTTATGGAGCGACGCGAGGGGCTACACCTTC; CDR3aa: CAALWSDARGYTF
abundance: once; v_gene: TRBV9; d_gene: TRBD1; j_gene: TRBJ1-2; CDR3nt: TGTGCCAGCAGCGACGGGACAGGGGGGAGCTATGGCTACACCTTC; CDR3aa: CASSDGTGGSYGYTF
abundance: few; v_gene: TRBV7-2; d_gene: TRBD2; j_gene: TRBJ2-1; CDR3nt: TGTGCCAGCAGCTTAAGCGGGGGGTCCTTCAATGAGCAGTTCTTC; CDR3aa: CASSLSGGSFNEQFF
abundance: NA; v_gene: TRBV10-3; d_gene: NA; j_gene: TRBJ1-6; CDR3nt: TGTGCCATCAGTGGACAGGCAGACAATTCACCCCTCCACTTT; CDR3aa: CAISGQADNSPLHF
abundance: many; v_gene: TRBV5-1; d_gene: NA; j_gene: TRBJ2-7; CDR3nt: TGCGCCAGCAGCTTGGCGACAAACTCCTACGAGCAGTACTTC; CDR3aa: CASSLATNSYEQYF
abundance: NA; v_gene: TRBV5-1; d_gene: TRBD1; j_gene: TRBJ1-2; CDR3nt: TGCGCCAGCAGCAAAACAACAGGGGTATCTGGCTACACCTTC; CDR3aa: CASSKTTGVSGYTF
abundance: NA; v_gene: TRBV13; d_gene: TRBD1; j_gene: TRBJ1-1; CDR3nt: TGTGCCAGCAGCTTCCTGGGACAGCAGAACACTGAAGCTTTCTTT; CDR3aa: CASSFLGQQNTEAFF
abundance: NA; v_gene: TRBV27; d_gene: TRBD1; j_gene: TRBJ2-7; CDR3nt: TGTGCCAGCAGTTACCGGACAGGGACCGAGCAGTACTTC; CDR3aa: CASSYRTGTEQYF
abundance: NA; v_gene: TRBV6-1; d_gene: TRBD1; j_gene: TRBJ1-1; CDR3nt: TGTGCCAGCAGTGCTACGGACAGGGGGCGGGCACTGCTAGCTTTCTTT; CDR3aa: CASSATDRGRALLAFF
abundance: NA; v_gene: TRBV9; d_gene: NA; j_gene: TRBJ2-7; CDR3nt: TGTGCCAGCAGCGCGAGCTCGACAGCCCGAGAGCAGTACTTC; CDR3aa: CASSASSTAREQYF
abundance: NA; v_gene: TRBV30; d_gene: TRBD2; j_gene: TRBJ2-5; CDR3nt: TGTGCCTGGAGTACGCGGGGGGGCCGGGAGACCCAGTACTTC; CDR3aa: CAWSTRGGRETQYF
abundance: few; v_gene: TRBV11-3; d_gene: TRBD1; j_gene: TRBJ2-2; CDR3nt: TGTGCCAGCAGCGGGAAGACAGGGGGTTACACCGGGGAGCTGTTTTTT; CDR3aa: CASSGKTGGYTGELFF